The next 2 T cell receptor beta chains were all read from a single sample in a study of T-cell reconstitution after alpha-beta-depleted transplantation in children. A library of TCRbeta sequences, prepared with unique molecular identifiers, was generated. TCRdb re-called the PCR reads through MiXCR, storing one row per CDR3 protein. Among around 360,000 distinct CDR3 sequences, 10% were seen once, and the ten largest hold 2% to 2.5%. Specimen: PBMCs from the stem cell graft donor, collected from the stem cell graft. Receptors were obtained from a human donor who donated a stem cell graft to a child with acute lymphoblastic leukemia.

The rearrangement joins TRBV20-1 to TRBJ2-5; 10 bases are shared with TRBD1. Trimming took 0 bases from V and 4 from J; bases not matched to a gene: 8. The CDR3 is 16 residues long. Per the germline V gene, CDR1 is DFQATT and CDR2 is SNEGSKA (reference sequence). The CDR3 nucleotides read TGCAGTGCTAGAGATAGCGGGACAGGGGTCGGAGAGACCCAGTACTTC. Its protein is CSARDSGTGVGETQYF.

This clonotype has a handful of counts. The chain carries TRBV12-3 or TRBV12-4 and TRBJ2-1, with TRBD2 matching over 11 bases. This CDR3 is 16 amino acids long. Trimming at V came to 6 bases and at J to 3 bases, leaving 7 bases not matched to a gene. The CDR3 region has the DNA TGTGCCAGCAGCCTCCGACTAGCGGGACACTACAATGAGCAGTTCTTC. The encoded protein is CASSLRLAGHYNEQFF.